This note documents a single TCR beta chain sequence. Its cognate antigen is unknown. The data derive from a study of CXCR3-negative and CXCR3-positive naive CD8 T cells. Study-level findings and limits: Comparison of naive cells showed more hydrophobic TRB CDR3s in CXCR3-positive than in CXCR3-negative naive cells. Diversity proved comparably high across both naive subsets and much lower in memory CD8+ cells.

CDR1 and CDR2 (germline): DFQATT, SNEGSKA (reference sequence). CDR3 length: 14 residues. Through 5' RACE with UMI labels, the TRB cDNA libraries were prepared. Following a re-call of the 5' RACE reads, TCRdb has one entry per CDR3 protein and lacks DNA. The specimen's table records under 85,000 distinct CDR3 sequences. Sequenced: naive CXCR3+ CD8+ T cells from blood. Subset defined: CD45RO-CCR7+CD27+CD95- naive CD8+ T cells expressing CXCR3 (TNR3+). The rearrangement joins TRBV20-1 to TRBJ1-1. This sequence was found in a human donor in good health. Some clones in this sample may be carry-over from other donors' samples. CDR3 in amino acids: CSAREWKMNTEAFF.